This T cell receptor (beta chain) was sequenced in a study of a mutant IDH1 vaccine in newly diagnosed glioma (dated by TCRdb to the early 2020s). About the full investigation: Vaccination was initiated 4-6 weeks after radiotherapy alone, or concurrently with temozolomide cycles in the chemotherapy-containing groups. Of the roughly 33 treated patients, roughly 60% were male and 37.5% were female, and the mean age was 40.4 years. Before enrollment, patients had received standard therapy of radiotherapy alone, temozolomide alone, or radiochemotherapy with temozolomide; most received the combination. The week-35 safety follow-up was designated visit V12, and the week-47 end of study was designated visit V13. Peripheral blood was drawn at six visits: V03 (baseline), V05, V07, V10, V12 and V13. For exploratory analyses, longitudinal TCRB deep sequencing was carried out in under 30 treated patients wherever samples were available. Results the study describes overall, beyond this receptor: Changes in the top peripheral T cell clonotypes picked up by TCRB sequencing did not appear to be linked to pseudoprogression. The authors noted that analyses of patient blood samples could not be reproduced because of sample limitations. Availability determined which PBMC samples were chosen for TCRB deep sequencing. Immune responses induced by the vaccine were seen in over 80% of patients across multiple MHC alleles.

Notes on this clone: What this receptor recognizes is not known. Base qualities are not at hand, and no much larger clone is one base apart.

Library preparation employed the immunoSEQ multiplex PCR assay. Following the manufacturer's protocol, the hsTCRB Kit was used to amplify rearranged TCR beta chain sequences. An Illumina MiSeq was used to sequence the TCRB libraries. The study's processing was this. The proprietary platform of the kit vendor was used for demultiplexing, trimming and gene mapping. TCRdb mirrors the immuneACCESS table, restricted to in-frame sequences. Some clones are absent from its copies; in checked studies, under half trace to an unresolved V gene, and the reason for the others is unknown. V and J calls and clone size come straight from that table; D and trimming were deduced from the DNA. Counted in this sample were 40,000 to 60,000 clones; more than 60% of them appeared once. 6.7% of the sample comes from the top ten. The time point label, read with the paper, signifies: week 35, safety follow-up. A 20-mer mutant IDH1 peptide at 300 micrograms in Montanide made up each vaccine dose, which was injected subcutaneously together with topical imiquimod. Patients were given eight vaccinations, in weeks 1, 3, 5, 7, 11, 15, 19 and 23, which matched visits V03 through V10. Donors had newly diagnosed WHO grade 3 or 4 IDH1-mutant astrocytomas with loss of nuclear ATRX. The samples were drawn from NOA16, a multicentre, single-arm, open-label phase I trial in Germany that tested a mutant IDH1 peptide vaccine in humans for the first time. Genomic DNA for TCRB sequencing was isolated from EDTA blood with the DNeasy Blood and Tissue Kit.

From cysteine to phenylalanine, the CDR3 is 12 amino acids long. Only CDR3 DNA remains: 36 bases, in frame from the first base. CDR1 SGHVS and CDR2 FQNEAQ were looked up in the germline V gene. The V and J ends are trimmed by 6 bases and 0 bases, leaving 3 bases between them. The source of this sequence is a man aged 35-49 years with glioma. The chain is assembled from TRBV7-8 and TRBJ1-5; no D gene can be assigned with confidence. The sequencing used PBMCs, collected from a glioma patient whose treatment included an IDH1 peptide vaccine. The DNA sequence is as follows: TGTGCCAGCAGGAATAGCAATCAGCCCCAGCATTTT. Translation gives CASRNSNQPQHF. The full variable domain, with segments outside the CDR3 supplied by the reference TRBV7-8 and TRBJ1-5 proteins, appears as GAGVSQSPRYKVAKRGQDVALRCDPISGHVSLFWYQQALGQGPEFLTYFQNEAQLDKSGLPSDRFFAERPEGSVSTLKIQRTQQEDSAVYLCASRNSNQPQHFGDGTRLSIL.